The rows below give T cell receptor beta chains drawn from one sample of a study of OX40 agonist ivuxolimab in advanced cancers. Some clones are missing from TCRdb's copy, which holds only in-frame ones; the method was immunoSEQ multiplex PCR. This sample has some 83,000 clones; about 82% occur once, and the top ten carry 5.5% to 7%. The sequenced sample was CD4+ or CD8+ T cells sorted from blood, obtained in a trial of the OX40 agonist ivuxolimab. The source of these receptors is an adult with an advanced solid tumor such as melanoma, head and neck, liver or kidney cancer. The CDR3 runs from the conserved cysteine through the conserved F or W. The order of the fields is V gene, clone size, CDR3 length, D gene, J gene, CDR3 protein, CDR3 DNA. The D gene is left open where the match is weak. Not every row has a clone size; where given, it reads once, few, many or a size class.

>TRBV30|.|15|TRBD1|TRBJ1-2
CAWSGTGGSGYGYTF
TGTGCCTGGAGTGGAACAGGGGGCAGCGGCTATGGCTACACCTTC
>TRBV9|.|13|.|TRBJ1-2
CASSVGQNYGYTF
TGTGCCAGCAGCGTGGGGCAGAACTATGGCTACACCTTC
>TRBV27|.|14|TRBD1|TRBJ1-3
CASSSGTGRNTIYF
TGTGCCAGCAGTTCCGGGACAGGCCGAAACACCATATATTTT
>TRBV2|.|14|.|TRBJ2-7
CASSQRDRLYEQYF
TGTGCCAGCAGTCAGAGAGACCGACTCTACGAGCAGTACTTC
>TRBV6-1|.|17|.|TRBJ2-1
CASSEVAGWASYNEQFF
TGTGCCAGCAGTGAAGTGGCGGGATGGGCGTCCTACAATGAGCAGTTCTTC
>TRBV5-4|.|14|.|TRBJ1-1
CASSLVLGNTEAFF
TGTGCCAGCAGCTTGGTTCTGGGAAACACTGAAGCTTTCTTT
>TRBV2|few|13|.|TRBJ1-1
CASGREGNTEAFF
TGTGCCAGTGGGAGAGAAGGTAACACTGAAGCTTTCTTT
>TRBV5-5|once|13|.|TRBJ1-2
CASSLGVNYGYTF
TGTGCCAGCAGCCTCGGCGTAAACTATGGCTACACCTTC
>TRBV12-5|few|11|.|TRBJ1-5
CASGYREPQHF
TGTGCTAGTGGTTATAGGGAGCCCCAGCATTTT
>TRBV5-1|.|18|TRBD1|TRBJ1-1
CASSRPRGQPLMNTEAFF
TGCGCCAGCAGCCGCCCCAGGGGACAGCCCCTCATGAACACTGAAGCTTTCTTT
>TRBV5-8|.|14|.|TRBJ2-7
CASTIQSSSYEQYF
TGTGCCAGCACCATCCAGAGCAGCTCCTACGAGCAGTACTTC
>TRBV30|.|15|TRBD1|TRBJ1-1
CACRSPGTGSYEAFF
TGTGCCTGCCGGTCCCCCGGGACAGGGTCTTATGAAGCTTTCTTT
>TRBV14|.|13|TRBD1|TRBJ1-1
CASSDQGVTEAFF
TGTGCCAGCAGTGACCAGGGGGTAACTGAAGCTTTCTTT
>TRBV6-6|.|15|.|TRBJ2-5
CASSYSRQARETQYF
TGTGCCAGCAGTTACTCGAGACAGGCAAGGGAGACCCAGTACTTC
>TRBV5-1|.|16|TRBD2|TRBJ2-5
CASSSTSGSTAETQYF
TGCGCCAGCAGCTCGACTAGCGGGAGTACGGCTGAGACCCAGTACTTC
>TRBV14|.|16|.|TRBJ2-6
CASSRSGIAGANVLTF
TGTGCCAGCAGCCGTTCTGGGATCGCTGGGGCCAACGTCCTGACTTTC
>TRBV11-2|once|15|TRBD2|TRBJ2-1
CASSPRVASGNEQFF
TGTGCCAGCAGCCCCCGGGTGGCTAGCGGCAATGAGCAGTTCTTC
>TRBV9|once|16|.|TRBJ2-1
CASSTRRGASYNEQFF
TGTGCCAGCAGCACCCGCAGGGGGGCTTCGTACAATGAGCAGTTCTTC
>TRBV14|.|15|TRBD1|TRBJ2-7
CASSRGTGYSYEQYF
TGTGCCAGCAGCCGAGGGACAGGTTACTCCTACGAGCAGTACTTC
>TRBV30|.|13|.|TRBJ2-7
CAWSRLSSYEQYF
TGTGCCTGGAGTAGACTCAGCTCCTACGAGCAGTACTTC
>TRBV19|.|14|.|TRBJ2-3
CASSIWGAADTQYF
TGTGCCAGTAGTATATGGGGTGCGGCAGATACGCAGTATTTT
>TRBV5-5|.|12|.|TRBJ1-5
CASSQNNQPQHF
TGTGCCAGCAGCCAAAATAATCAGCCCCAGCATTTT
>TRBV30|few|16|.|TRBJ1-1
CAWSGKWGFGNTEAFF
TGTGCCTGGTCGGGGAAATGGGGGTTCGGGAACACTGAAGCTTTCTTT
>TRBV27|.|13|.|TRBJ1-1
CASKSLMNTEAFF
TGTGCCAGCAAAAGTTTAATGAACACTGAAGCTTTCTTT
>TRBV5-6|.|14|.|TRBJ1-2
CASSSSPGGYGYTF
TGTGCCAGCAGCTCGAGCCCCGGGGGCTATGGCTACACCTTC
>TRBV2|.|14|.|TRBJ1-2
CASRDGDLNYGYTF
TGTGCCAGCAGGGACGGAGACCTAAACTATGGCTACACCTTC
>TRBV11-3|.|13|.|TRBJ1-1
CASSLATITEAFF
TGTGCCAGCAGCTTAGCGACGATCACTGAAGCTTTCTTT
>TRBV28|few|11|.|TRBJ1-6
CASPGNSPLHF
TGTGCCAGTCCGGGGAATTCACCCCTCCACTTT
>TRBV4-2|.|20|.|TRBJ1-6
CASSQGGGTPRGSYNSPLHF
TGTGCCAGCAGCCAAGGAGGTGGGACACCCAGGGGCTCCTATAATTCACCCCTCCACTTT
>TRBV7-2|.|16|.|TRBJ1-4
CASSPNRLATNEKLFF
TGTGCCAGCAGCCCAAATCGACTGGCAACTAATGAAAAACTGTTTTTT
>TRBV6-6|.|14|.|TRBJ1-2
CASSSVWEGHGYTF
TGTGCCAGCAGCTCGGTCTGGGAGGGACATGGCTACACCTTC
>TRBV4-3|.|18|.|TRBJ1-4
CASSQDLGTRGTNEKLFF
TGCGCCAGCAGCCAAGATTTGGGGACGAGAGGGACTAATGAAAAACTGTTTTTT
>TRBV14|.|13|.|TRBJ1-1
CASSKQGGTEAFF
TGTGCCAGCAGTAAACAGGGAGGCACTGAAGCTTTCTTT
>TRBV27|.|18|TRBD1|TRBJ1-5
CASAPGTGKITSNQPQHF
TGTGCCAGCGCCCCCGGGACAGGGAAAATAACAAGCAATCAGCCCCAGCATTTT
>TRBV5-4|.|15|.|TRBJ1-2
CASSPEAGSLNGYTF
TGTGCCAGCAGCCCTGAGGCAGGGAGCTTGAATGGCTACACCTTC
>TRBV7-2|.|15|.|TRBJ1-3
CASRGLLTAGNTIYF
TGTGCCAGCAGGGGACTCCTTACGGCGGGAAACACCATATATTTT
>TRBV19|few|16|TRBD1|TRBJ1-5
CASSTGQGWSNQPQHF
TGTGCCAGTAGTACAGGACAGGGATGGAGCAATCAGCCCCAGCATTTT
>TRBV4-2|.|15|.|TRBJ1-2
CASSLAWSKNYGYTF
TGTGCCAGCAGCTTAGCCTGGTCCAAGAACTATGGCTACACCTTC
>TRBV11-2|once|15|TRBD1|TRBJ2-7
CASSWTGGESYEQYF
TGTGCCAGCAGCTGGACAGGGGGCGAGTCCTACGAGCAGTACTTC
>TRBV11-2|few|16|.|TRBJ1-5
CASSFGREGGNQPQHF
TGTGCCAGCAGCTTCGGAAGGGAAGGGGGCAATCAGCCCCAGCATTTT
>TRBV19|.|16|TRBD1|TRBJ1-4
CASRMLTGDVSEKLFF
TGTGCCAGTAGGATGCTAACAGGGGACGTAAGTGAAAAACTGTTTTTT
>TRBV5-8|.|12|.|TRBJ1-2
CASSVGAFGYTF
TGTGCCAGCAGCGTAGGGGCCTTCGGCTACACCTTC